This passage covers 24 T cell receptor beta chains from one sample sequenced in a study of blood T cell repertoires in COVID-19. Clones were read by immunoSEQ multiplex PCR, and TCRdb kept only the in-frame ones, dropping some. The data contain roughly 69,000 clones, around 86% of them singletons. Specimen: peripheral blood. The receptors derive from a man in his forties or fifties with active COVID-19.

CDR3 DNA sequence: TGTGCCAGCAGCCCCCAGGTCGCGGGCGGCTACACCTTC. This codes for CASSPQVAGGYTF. The V call is TRBV5-6, the J call TRBJ1-2; no reliable D call. The V end was cut by 4 bases, the J end by 8 bases, with 15 bases between. The germline V gene has CDR1 SGHDT and CDR2 YYEEEE. The CDR3 loop spans 13 amino acids.

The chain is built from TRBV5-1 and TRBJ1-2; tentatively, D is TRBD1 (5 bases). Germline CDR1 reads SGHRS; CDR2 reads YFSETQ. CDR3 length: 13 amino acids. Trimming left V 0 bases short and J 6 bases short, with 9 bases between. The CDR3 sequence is CASSLGQNDGYTF. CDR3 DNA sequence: TGCGCCAGCAGCTTGGGACAGAACGATGGCTACACCTTC.

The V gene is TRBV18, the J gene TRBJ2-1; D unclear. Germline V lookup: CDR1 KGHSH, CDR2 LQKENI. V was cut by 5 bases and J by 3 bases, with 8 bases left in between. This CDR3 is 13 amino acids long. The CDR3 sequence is CASSKLDYNEQFF. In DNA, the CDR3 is TGTGCCAGCTCAAAGCTAGACTACAATGAGCAGTTCTTC.

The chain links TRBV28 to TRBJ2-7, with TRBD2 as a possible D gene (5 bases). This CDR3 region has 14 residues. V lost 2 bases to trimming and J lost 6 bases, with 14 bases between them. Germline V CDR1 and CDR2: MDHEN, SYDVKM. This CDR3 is CASSLGPTRPEQYF. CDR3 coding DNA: TGTGCCAGCAGTTTAGGACCCACTAGGCCCGAGCAGTACTTC. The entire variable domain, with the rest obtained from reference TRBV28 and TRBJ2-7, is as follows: DVKVTQSSRYLVKRTGEKVFLECVQDMDHENMFWYRQDPGLGLRLIYFSYDVKMKEKGDIPEGYSVSREKKERFSLILESASTNQTSMYLCASSLGPTRPEQYFGPGTRLTVT.

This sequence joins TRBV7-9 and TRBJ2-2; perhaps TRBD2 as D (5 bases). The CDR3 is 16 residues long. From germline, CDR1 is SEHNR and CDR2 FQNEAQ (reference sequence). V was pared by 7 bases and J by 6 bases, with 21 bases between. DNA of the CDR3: TGTGCCAGCACCCAACATCGTAGGGCGGGTGCCGGGGAGCTGTTTTTT. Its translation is CASTQHRRAGAGELFF.

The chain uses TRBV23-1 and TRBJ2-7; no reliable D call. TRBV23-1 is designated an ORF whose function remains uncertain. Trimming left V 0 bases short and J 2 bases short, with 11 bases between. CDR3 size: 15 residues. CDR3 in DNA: TGCGCCAGCAGTCAATCAGTCGCAGATCCCTACGAGCAGTACTTC. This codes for CASSQSVADPYEQYF.

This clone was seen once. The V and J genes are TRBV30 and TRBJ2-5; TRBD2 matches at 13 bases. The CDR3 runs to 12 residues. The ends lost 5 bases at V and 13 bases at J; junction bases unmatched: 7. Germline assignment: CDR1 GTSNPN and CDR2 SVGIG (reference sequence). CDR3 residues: CAWQGLAGARYF. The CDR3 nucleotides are TGTGCCTGGCAAGGACTAGCGGGGGCTCGGTACTTC.

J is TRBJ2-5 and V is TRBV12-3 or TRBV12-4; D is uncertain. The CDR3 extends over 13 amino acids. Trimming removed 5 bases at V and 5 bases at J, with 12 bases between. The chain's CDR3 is CASSPEMMETQYF. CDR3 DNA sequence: TGTGCCAGCAGTCCGGAGATGATGGAGACCCAGTACTTC.

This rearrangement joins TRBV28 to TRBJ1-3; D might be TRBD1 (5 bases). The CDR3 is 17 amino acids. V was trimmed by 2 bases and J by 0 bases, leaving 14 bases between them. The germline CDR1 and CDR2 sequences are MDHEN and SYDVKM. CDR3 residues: CASSLTPAGHSGNTIYF. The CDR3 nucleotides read TGTGCCAGCAGTTTAACCCCCGCAGGGCACTCTGGAAACACCATATATTTT. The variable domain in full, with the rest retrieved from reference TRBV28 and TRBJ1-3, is DVKVTQSSRYLVKRTGEKVFLECVQDMDHENMFWYRQDPGLGLRLIYFSYDVKMKEKGDIPEGYSVSREKKERFSLILESASTNQTSMYLCASSLTPAGHSGNTIYFGEGSWLTVV.

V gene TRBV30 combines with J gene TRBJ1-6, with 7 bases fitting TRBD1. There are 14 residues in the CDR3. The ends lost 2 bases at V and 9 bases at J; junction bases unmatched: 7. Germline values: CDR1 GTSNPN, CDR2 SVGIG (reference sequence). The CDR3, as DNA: TGTGCCTGGAGTTTGGAGACAGGGATTTCACCCCTCCACTTT. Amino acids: CAWSLETGISPLHF. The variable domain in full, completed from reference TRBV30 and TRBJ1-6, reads SQTIHQWPATLVQPVGSPLSLECTVEGTSNPNLYWYRQAAGRGLQLLFYSVGIGQISSEVPQNLSASRPQDRQFILSSKKLLLSDSGFYLCAWSLETGISPLHFGNGTRLTVT.

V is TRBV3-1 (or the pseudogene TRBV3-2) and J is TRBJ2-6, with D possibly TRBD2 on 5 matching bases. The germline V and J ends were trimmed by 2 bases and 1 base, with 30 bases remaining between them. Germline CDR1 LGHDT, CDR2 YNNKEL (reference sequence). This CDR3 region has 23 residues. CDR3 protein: CASSQPFIHRDPRKRSGANVLTF. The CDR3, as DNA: TGTGCCAGCAGCCAACCGTTTATTCACCGGGATCCGAGGAAGAGATCTGGGGCCAACGTCCTGACTTTC.

CDR3 sequence: CATSDRSGGHNEQFF. DNA for the CDR3: TGTGCCACCAGTGATAGGAGCGGGGGTCACAATGAGCAGTTCTTC. This chain connects TRBV24-1 to TRBJ2-1, with TRBD2 matching 8 bases. The V segment lost 3 bases and the J segment 5 bases; nucleotides outside the gene matches: 5. Germline values: CDR1 KGHDR, CDR2 SFDVKD. There are 15 residues in the CDR3.

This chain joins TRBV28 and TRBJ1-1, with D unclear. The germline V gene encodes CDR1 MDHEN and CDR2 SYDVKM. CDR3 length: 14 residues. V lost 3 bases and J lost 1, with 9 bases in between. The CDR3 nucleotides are TGTGCCAGCAGTTTTGGCCCGCCGAACACTGAAGCTTTCTTT. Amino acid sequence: CASSFGPPNTEAFF.

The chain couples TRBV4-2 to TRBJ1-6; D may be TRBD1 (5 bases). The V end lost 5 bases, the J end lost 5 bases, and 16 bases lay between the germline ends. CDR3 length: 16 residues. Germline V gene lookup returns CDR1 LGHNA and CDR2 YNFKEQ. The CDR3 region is CASSEHQGADNSPLHF. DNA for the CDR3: TGTGCCAGCAGCGAACATCAAGGGGCGGATAATTCACCCCTCCACTTT.

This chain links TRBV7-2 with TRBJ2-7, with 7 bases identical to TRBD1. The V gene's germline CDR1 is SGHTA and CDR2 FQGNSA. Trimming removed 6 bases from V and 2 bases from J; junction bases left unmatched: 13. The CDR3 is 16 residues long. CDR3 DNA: TGTGCCAGCAGTCTCAACCCGACAGGGAGAGCCTACGAGCAGTACTTC. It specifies CASSLNPTGRAYEQYF.

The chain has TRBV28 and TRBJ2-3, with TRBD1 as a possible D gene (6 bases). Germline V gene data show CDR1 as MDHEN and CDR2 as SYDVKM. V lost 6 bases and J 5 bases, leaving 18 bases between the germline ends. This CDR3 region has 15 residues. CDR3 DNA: TGTGCCAGCAGAACTGGACAGCCTGCAGAAGATACGCAGTATTTT. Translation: CASRTGQPAEDTQYF. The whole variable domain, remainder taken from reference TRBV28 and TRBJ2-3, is DVKVTQSSRYLVKRTGEKVFLECVQDMDHENMFWYRQDPGLGLRLIYFSYDVKMKEKGDIPEGYSVSREKKERFSLILESASTNQTSMYLCASRTGQPAEDTQYFGPGTRLTVL.

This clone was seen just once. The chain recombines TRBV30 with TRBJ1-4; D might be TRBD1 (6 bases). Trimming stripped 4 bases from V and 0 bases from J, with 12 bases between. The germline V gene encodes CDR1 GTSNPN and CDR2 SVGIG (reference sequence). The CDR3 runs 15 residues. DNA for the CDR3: TGTGCCTGGACAAGGGGGTCTGCAACTAATGAAAAACTGTTTTTT. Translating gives CAWTRGSATNEKLFF.

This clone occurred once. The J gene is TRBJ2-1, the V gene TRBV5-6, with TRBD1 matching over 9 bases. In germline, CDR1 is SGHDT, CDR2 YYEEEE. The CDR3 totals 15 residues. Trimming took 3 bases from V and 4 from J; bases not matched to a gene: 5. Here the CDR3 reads CASSSPGQGYNEQFF. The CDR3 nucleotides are TGTGCCAGCAGCTCGCCGGGACAGGGATACAATGAGCAGTTCTTC.

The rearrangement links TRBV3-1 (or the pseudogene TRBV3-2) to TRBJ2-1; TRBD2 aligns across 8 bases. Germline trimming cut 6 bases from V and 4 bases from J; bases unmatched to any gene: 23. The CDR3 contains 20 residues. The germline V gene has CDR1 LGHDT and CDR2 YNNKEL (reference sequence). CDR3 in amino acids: CASRRGRDIAPSGRYNEQFF. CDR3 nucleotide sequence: TGTGCCAGCAGACGGGGGAGGGACATCGCCCCAAGCGGGAGATACAATGAGCAGTTCTTC.

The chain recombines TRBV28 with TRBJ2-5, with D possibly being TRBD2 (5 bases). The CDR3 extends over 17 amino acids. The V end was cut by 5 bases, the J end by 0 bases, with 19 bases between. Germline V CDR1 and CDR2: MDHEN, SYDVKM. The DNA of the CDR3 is TGTGCCAGCAGTCCCCCATTAGCGTTGGGAAACCAAGAGACCCAGTACTTC. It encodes CASSPPLALGNQETQYF.

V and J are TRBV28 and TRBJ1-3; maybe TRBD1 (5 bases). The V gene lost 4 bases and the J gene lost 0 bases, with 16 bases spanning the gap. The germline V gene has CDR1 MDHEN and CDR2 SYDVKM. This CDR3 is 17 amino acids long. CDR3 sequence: CASSWRGRVPSGNTIYF. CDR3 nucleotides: TGTGCCAGCAGTTGGCGGGGCCGTGTGCCCTCTGGAAACACCATATATTTT.

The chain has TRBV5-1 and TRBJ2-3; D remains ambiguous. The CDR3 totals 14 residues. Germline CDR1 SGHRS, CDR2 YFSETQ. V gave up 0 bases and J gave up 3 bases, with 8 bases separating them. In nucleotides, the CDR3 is TGCGCCAGCAGCTTGGCCGAGAATACAGATACGCAGTATTTT. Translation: CASSLAENTDTQYF.

The CDR3 loop reads CASSQGLGRTDTQYF. CDR3 nucleotide sequence: TGCGCCAGCAGCCAGGGACTAGGAAGAACAGATACGCAGTATTTT. The chain recombines TRBV4-3 with TRBJ2-3, with TRBD2 matching 8 bases. The ends lost 3 bases at V and 3 bases at J; junction bases unmatched: 5. Germline CDR1 is LGHNA and CDR2 is YSLEER. This CDR3 contains 15 residues.

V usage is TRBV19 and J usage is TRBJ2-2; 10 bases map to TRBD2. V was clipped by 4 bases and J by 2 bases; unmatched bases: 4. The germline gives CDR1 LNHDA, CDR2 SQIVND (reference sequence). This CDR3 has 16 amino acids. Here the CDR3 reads CASSTWTSGNTGELFF. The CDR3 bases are TGTGCCAGTAGTACGTGGACTAGCGGAAACACCGGGGAGCTGTTTTTT.